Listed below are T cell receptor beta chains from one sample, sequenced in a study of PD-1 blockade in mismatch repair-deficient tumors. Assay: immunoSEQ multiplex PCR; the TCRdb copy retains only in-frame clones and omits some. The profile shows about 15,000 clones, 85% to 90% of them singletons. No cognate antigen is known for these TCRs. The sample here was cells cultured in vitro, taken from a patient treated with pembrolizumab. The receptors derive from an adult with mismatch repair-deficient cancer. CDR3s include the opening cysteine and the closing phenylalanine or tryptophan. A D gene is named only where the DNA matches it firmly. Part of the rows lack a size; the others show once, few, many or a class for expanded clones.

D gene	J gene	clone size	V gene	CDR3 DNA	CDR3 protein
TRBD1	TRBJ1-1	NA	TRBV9	TGTGCCAGCAGCGTAGGATCACAGGGGGCCCTGATGGCTGAAGCTTTCTTT	CASSVGSQGALMAEAFF
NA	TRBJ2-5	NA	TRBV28	TGTGCCAGCAGTGTCAGTCGGACCCAGTACTTC	CASSVSRTQYF
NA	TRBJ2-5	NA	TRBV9	TGTGCCAGCAGCGTAGGGGGGCGAGCGGGAATGGAGACCCAGTACTTC	CASSVGGRAGMETQYF
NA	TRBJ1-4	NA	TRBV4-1	TGCGCCAGCAGCCAAGCTCAAAACAAGATCGAGCAGGATGAAAAACTGTTTTTT	CASSQAQNKIEQDEKLFF
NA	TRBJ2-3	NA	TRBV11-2	TGTGCCAGCAGCTTTTCAGGTTTCACAGATACGCAGTATTTT	CASSFSGFTDTQYF
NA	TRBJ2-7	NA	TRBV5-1	TGCGCCAGCAGCAGAACCGGACAGAGCTACGAGCAGTACTTC	CASSRTGQSYEQYF
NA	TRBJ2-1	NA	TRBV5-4	TGTGCCAGCAGCTTACTGGACTATTCCTACAATGAGCAGTTCTTC	CASSLLDYSYNEQFF
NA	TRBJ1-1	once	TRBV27	TGTGCCAGCTGGTGGGTTGGGGCTACTGAAGCTTTCTTT	CASWWVGATEAFF
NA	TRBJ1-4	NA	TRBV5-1	TGCGCCAGCAGCCCGGGAGGGACCCAGATTGAAAAACTGTTTTTT	CASSPGGTQIEKLFF
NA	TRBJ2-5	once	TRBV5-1	TGCGCCAGCAGCTCGGAGGGGTTCGAGACCCAGTACTTC	CASSSEGFETQYF
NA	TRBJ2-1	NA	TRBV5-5	TGTGCCAGCAGCTTTTCCTACAATGAGCAGTTCTTC	CASSFSYNEQFF
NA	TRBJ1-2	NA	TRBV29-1	TGCAGCGTTGAAAAACTTGGTGGGGGGCCCGGCTACACCTTC	CSVEKLGGGPGYTF
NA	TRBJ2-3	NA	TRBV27	TGTGCCAGCAGTTTACACGGAAATGCAGATACGCAGTATTTT	CASSLHGNADTQYF
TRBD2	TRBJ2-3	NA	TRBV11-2	TGTGCCAGCAGCTTAGAACTAGCGAGGGATACGCAGTATTTT	CASSLELARDTQYF
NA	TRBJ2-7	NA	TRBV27	TGTGCCAGCAGGCGGGGGAGGGGGGCTATAAGGGTCTACGAGCAGTACTTC	CASRRGRGAIRVYEQYF
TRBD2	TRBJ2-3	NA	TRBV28	TGTGCCAGCAGTTTATGGGCGGGAGCGGAGACAGATACGCAGTATTTT	CASSLWAGAETDTQYF
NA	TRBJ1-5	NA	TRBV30	TGTGCCTGGAGTGTAACCGGGAACCAGCCCCAGCATTTT	CAWSVTGNQPQHF
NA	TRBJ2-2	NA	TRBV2	TGTGCCAGCAGGAGTACCGGGGAGCTGTTTTTT	CASRSTGELFF
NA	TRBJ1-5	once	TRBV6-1	TGTGCCAGCAGTGGGGGGGTTCACAGCAATCAGCCCCAGCATTTT	CASSGGVHSNQPQHF
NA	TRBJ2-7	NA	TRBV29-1	TGCAGCGTTCCATCTCCGAGCAGCTCCTACGAGCAGTACTTC	CSVPSPSSSYEQYF
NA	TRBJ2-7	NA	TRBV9	TGTGCCAGCAGCCCCCGTCGCGCGGTCTCCTACGAGCAGTACTTC	CASSPRRAVSYEQYF
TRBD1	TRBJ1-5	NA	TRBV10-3	TGTGCCATCAGTGAGTCACAGGGGGGGCTTAGCAATCAGCCCCAGCATTTT	CAISESQGGLSNQPQHF
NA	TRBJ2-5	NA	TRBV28	TGTGCCACCCCCCCTCCGGGAGAGACCCAGTACTTC	CATPPPGETQYF
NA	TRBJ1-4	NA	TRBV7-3	TGTGCCAGCAGCTTAATACAGGCCAATGAAAAACTGTTTTTT	CASSLIQANEKLFF
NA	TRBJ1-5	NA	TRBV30	TGTGCCGGGCTTAGCCGGGGTAGGAATCAGCCCCAGCATTTT	CAGLSRGRNQPQHF
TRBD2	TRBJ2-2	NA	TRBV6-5	TGTGCCAGCAGTTACATCAGCGGGGTGAACACCGGGGAGCTGTTTTTT	CASSYISGVNTGELFF
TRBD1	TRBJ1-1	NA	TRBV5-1	TGCGCCAGCAGCTTGGACAGGGGAGGGAACACTGAAGCTTTCTTT	CASSLDRGGNTEAFF
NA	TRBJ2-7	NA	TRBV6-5	TGTGCCAGCAGTTACGTTGGGGGCGAGCAGTACTTC	CASSYVGGEQYF
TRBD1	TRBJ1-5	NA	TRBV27	TGTGCCAGCAGTTTCACAGGGGGACATCAGCCCCAGCATTTT	CASSFTGGHQPQHF
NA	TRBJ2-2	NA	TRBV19	TGTGCCAGTAGTATACGACGGACTGGCGGCGGGGAGCTGTTTTTT	CASSIRRTGGGELFF
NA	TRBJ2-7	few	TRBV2	TGTGCCAGCAGTGGTGTCGAGCAGTACTTC	CASSGVEQYF
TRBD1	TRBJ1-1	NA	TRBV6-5	TGTGCCAGCAGACACCGGGACAGCTATGAAGCTTTCTTT	CASRHRDSYEAFF
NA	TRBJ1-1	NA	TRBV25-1	TGTGCCAGCAGTGTATATCTACAGGGTCTCACTGAAGCTTTCTTT	CASSVYLQGLTEAFF
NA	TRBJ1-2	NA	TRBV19	TGTGCCAGTAGTACCCTAGGGGTTAACTATGGCTACACCTTC	CASSTLGVNYGYTF
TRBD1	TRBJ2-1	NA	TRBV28	TGTGCCAGCAGTGACCCCCGGGGGACAGGGGGCTACAATGAGCAGTTCTTC	CASSDPRGTGGYNEQFF
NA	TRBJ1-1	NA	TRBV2	TGTGCCGCAAGGACCCGCCAGGTGAACACTGAAGCTTTCTTT	CAARTRQVNTEAFF
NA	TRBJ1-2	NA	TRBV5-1	TGCGCCAGCAGCCCGGGGGTAAACTATGGCTACACCTTC	CASSPGVNYGYTF
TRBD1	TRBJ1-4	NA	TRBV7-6	TGTGCCAGCAAACCGGGACAGGGGGGCACAACTAATGAAAAACTGTTTTTT	CASKPGQGGTTNEKLFF
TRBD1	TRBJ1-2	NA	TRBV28	TGTGCCAGCAGTTTAGTCGGGACAGCGTATGGCTACACCTTC	CASSLVGTAYGYTF